This T cell receptor beta chain was recorded in a study of shared clonotypes between healthy human individuals. Naive CD8 cells lacked CD45RO and underwent positive selection for CCR7, leaving out terminally differentiated effector memory CD45RA+ cells. Concerning this clone: Its antigen is not identified.

Clones were sequenced by immunoSEQ multiplex PCR, and TCRdb holds only the in-frame ones, with some missing. This table holds 700,000 to 950,000 clones, about 96% found once. Study-level results: Sharing of clonotypes among donors was expected to vary with sequencing depth.

The receptor's source is a man aged 30-40 years in good health. Sequencing was done on a sample of naive CD8+ T cells sorted from blood.

The CDR3 bases are TGTGCCAGCAGCTTCACCCGGACAGGGGGCTCCTACGAGCAGTACTTC. Translated, it gives CASSFTRTGGSYEQYF. V and J are TRBV7-2 and TRBJ2-7, with 10 bases identical to TRBD1. Germline loops: CDR1 SGHTA, CDR2 FQGNSA. The ends lost 3 bases at V and 0 bases at J; junction bases unmatched: 5. There are 16 residues in the CDR3.